This T cell receptor beta chain was captured by sequencing in a study of blood T cell repertoires in COVID-19. Study information: Samples came from the United States, Italy and Spain, spanning acute and convalescent COVID-19. From T cells, B-cell-depleted T cells, or PBMCs came the material, which was cDNA or gDNA.

The CDR3 has 17 amino acids. V was trimmed by 4 bases and J by 0 bases, leaving 16 bases between them. Germline values: CDR1 LGHNT, CDR2 FRNRAP. As handled by the study authors: Estimation of nucleated cell counts was performed using reference gene primer amplification. Method: immunoSEQ multiplex PCR; TCRdb's copy keeps in-frame clones and lacks some. The D gene and trimming were derived from the DNA, and the V and J assignments and clone size from that table. The table shows tens of thousands of clones, with around 91% occurring only once. Sequenced input: peripheral blood. This rearrangement joins TRBV12-5 to TRBJ2-1; D may be TRBD2 (6 bases). This clonotype originated in a man over 45 with acute or convalescent COVID-19. The CDR3 DNA reads as TGTGCTAGTGGTTCCGACACTAGCCGTAGCTCCTACAATGAGCAGTTCTTC. Amino acids: CASGSDTSRSSYNEQFF.